This TCR beta chain was captured in a study of OX40 agonist ivuxolimab in advanced cancers. Background on the study: Under the entry rules, prior anti-PD-1, anti-PD-L1 or anti-CTLA-4 therapy was allowed, and roughly 41% had some. Three patients, one with hepatocellular carcinoma and two with cutaneous melanoma, achieved partial responses.

The table came from immunoSEQ multiplex PCR; TCRdb's copy has only in-frame clones and leaves some out. Seen here are just over 35,000 clones, about 80% observed once, and the top ten hold roughly 25%. This clonotype originated in an adult with an advanced solid tumor such as melanoma, head and neck, liver or kidney cancer. Here the sequenced sample was CD4+ or CD8+ T cells sorted from blood, taken in a trial of the OX40 agonist ivuxolimab.

CDR3 bases: TGTGCCAGCAGCACTAATAAGGGCACAGATACGCAGTATTTT. Translating gives CASSTNKGTDTQYF. V gene TRBV7-2 combines with J gene TRBJ2-3; D ambiguous. CDR1 SGHTA and CDR2 FQGNSA come from the germline V gene. V lost 5 bases, J lost 1 base, and 10 bases lay in between. This CDR3 is 14 amino acids long.